The 17 T cell receptor beta chains in this list originate from one sample, sequenced in a study of early T cells in non-severe SARS-CoV-2 infection. TCRdb re-analysed the 5' RACE reads in MiXCR, keeping a single row per CDR3 protein. The sample lists some 76,000 distinct CDR3 sequences, 15% occurring once. Specimen: whole blood. The receptors come from an adult who was a healthcare worker with PCR-confirmed SARS-CoV-2 infection or an uninfected control (not recorded which).

The table lists this clonotype with a few counts. The chain is built from TRBV25-1 and TRBJ1-6; D gene unclear. Deletions cut 1 base from V and 7 bases from J, with 2 bases between. The CDR3 length is 12 residues. Germline values: CDR1 MGHDK, CDR2 SYGVNS. CDR3 residues: CASSEWNSPLHF. CDR3 DNA sequence: TGTGCCAGCAGTGAATGGAATTCACCCCTCCACTTT.

The V and J genes are TRBV28 and TRBJ1-1; TRBD1 might be the D (6 bases). V was cut by 5 bases and J by 11 bases, with 18 bases left in between. Per germline, CDR1 MDHEN and CDR2 SYDVKM. There are 13 residues in the CDR3. CDR3 DNA: TGTGCCAGCAGTATCAACAGGGACCCTGGCGCTTTCTTT. Its translation is CASSINRDPGAFF.

This clonotype was counted between two and nine times. This chain uses TRBV10-2 with TRBJ1-1; no clear D gene. V dropped 6 bases and J dropped 4 bases, with 9 bases sitting between them. This CDR3 is built from 12 residues. Looked up from germline, CDR1 is WSHSY and CDR2 is SAAADI. DNA of the CDR3: TGCGCCAGCAGGGGTCCCGGCACTGAAGCTTTCTTT. Protein product: CASRGPGTEAFF.

The chain has TRBV4-1 and TRBJ2-7; D might be TRBD1 or TRBD2, each matching 5 bases. Germline CDR1 and CDR2: MGHRA and YSYEKL. The CDR3 length is 14 residues. Trimming cost V 3 bases and J 3 bases, with 12 bases left between them. The CDR3 loop reads CASSQGERGYEQYF. The CDR3 region has the DNA TGCGCCAGCAGCCAGGGGGAAAGGGGCTACGAGCAGTACTTC.

This rearrangement joins TRBV12-3 or TRBV12-4 to TRBJ1-6, with a possible D match to TRBD1 (6 bases). V dropped 0 bases and J dropped 9 bases, with 15 bases sitting between them. The CDR3 consists of 16 residues. The CDR3 reads CASSLARGGPGSPLHF. The DNA of the CDR3 is TGTGCCAGCAGTTTAGCGCGGGGGGGCCCGGGTTCACCCCTCCACTTT.

This clonotype has just a few counts. The chain recombines TRBV12-3 or TRBV12-4 with TRBJ2-2, with 7 bases that match TRBD2. With 7 bases clipped from V and 5 bases from J, the junction kept 7 bases outside the gene matches. The CDR3 length is 14 residues. Here the CDR3 reads CASNDLAATGELFF. The CDR3 nucleotides are TGTGCCAGCAACGATCTAGCGGCTACCGGGGAGCTGTTTTTT.

The rearrangement links TRBV20-1 to TRBJ1-2, with a weak D call TRBD1 (6 bases). V lost 8 bases and J lost 4, with 14 bases in between. This CDR3 region has 12 residues. Germline V CDR1 and CDR2: DFQATT, SNEGSKA (reference sequence). The CDR3 DNA reads TGCAGTACCATACAGGGCCCCTATGGCTACACCTTC. It translates to CSTIQGPYGYTF.

This clonotype was counted between two and nine times. This chain links TRBV27 with TRBJ2-3; D may be TRBD1 or TRBD2 (5 bases each). Deletions cut 7 bases from V and 3 bases from J, with 17 bases between. CDR1 and CDR2 (germline): MNHEY, SMNVEV (reference sequence). The CDR3 length is 15 residues. The CDR3 sequence: CASMRGFFRTDTQYF. Written as DNA, the CDR3 is TGTGCCAGCATGAGGGGATTTTTTAGAACAGATACGCAGTATTTT.

This clonotype was recorded a few times. The V and J genes are TRBV28 and TRBJ2-4; weak D call: TRBD1 (6 bases). Per the germline V gene, CDR1 is MDHEN and CDR2 is SYDVKM. The V end was cut by 2 bases, the J end by 9 bases, with 11 bases between. This CDR3 comprises 13 residues. The CDR3 loop reads CASSLPQGTIQYF. Here the CDR3 DNA reads TGTGCCAGCAGTTTACCACAGGGTACCATTCAGTACTTC.

This clonotype has a handful of counts. V gene TRBV27 combines with J gene TRBJ2-4; D is ambiguous. The length of the CDR3 is 13 residues. Germline V lookup: CDR1 MNHEY, CDR2 SMNVEV (reference sequence). V was trimmed by 2 bases and J by 7 bases, leaving 9 bases between them. The CDR3 reads CASSLHEVNIQYF. CDR3 DNA sequence: TGTGCCAGCAGTTTACACGAGGTGAACATTCAGTACTTC.

This clonotype was detected ten times or more. The V call is TRBV7-6, the J call TRBJ2-2, with 7 bases that match TRBD2. Germline-derived CDR1 and CDR2 are SGHVS and FNYEAQ. V was pared by 5 bases and J by 1 base, with 7 bases of the junction left unmatched. The CDR3 extends over 16 amino acids. The CDR3 region is CASSPTSSKNTGELFF. The CDR3 coding sequence is TGTGCCAGCAGCCCGACTAGCAGTAAGAACACCGGGGAGCTGTTTTTT.

There are a few counts of this clonotype. The chain combines TRBV28 with TRBJ1-1; no clear D. The CDR3 is made up of 13 amino acids. Per the germline V gene, CDR1 is MDHEN and CDR2 is SYDVKM. The V gene lost 5 bases and the J gene lost 4 bases, with 11 bases spanning the gap. The CDR3 nucleotides are TGTGCCAGCAGTCCCCCCTTCCGCACTGAAGCTTTCTTT. Its protein product is CASSPPFRTEAFF.

This clonotype has a handful of counts. The rearrangement links TRBV11-2 to TRBJ2-7; unclear D gene. Germline loops: CDR1 SGHAT, CDR2 FQNNGV. Trimming pared 5 bases from V and 0 bases from J, leaving 11 bases between. The length of the CDR3 is 14 residues. In DNA, the CDR3 is TGTGCCAGCAGCCTTAAAGGGTTCTCCTACGAGCAGTACTTC. Amino acids: CASSLKGFSYEQYF. The full variable domain, completed using reference TRBV11-2 and TRBJ2-7, is EAGVAQSPRYKIIEKRQSVAFWCNPISGHATLYWYQQILGQGPKLLIQFQNNGVVDDSQLPKDRFSAERLKGVDSTLKIQPAKLEDSAVYLCASSLKGFSYEQYFGPGTRLTVT.

This clonotype was counted a few times. This chain joins TRBV28 and TRBJ1-6, with a weak D call TRBD1 (6 bases). Germline values: CDR1 MDHEN, CDR2 SYDVKM. CDR3 size: 15 residues. Trimming cost V 5 bases and J 7 bases, with 15 bases left between them. The CDR3 is CASSPRQEKNSPLHF. The CDR3 nucleotides read TGTGCCAGCAGTCCCCGACAGGAAAAAAATTCACCCCTCCACTTT.

The V and J genes are TRBV12-3 or TRBV12-4 and TRBJ2-3; the D gene is possibly TRBD1 (6 bases). V was cut by 6 bases and J by 1 base, with 11 bases left in between. This CDR3 is built from 14 residues. This chain's CDR3 is CASRDSGGTDTQYF. CDR3 bases: TGTGCCAGCAGGGACTCAGGGGGCACAGATACGCAGTATTTT.

There are a few counts of this clonotype. The rearrangement links TRBV12-5 to TRBJ1-3; 7 nucleotides agree with TRBD1. CDR1 is LGHNT, CDR2 FRNRAP, per germline. The trim removed 7 bases at V and 2 bases at J, leaving 5 bases unmatched. CDR3 size: 14 residues. The CDR3 nucleotides are TGTGCTAGTGCCCTCGACAGGGCTGGAAACACCATATATTTT. Translation gives CASALDRAGNTIYF.

V is TRBV5-4 and J is TRBJ2-1; D is unclear. CDR3 length: 11 amino acids. V was trimmed by 4 bases and J by 8 bases, leaving 7 bases between them. Germline V gene data show CDR1 as SGHNT and CDR2 as YYREEE (reference sequence). The CDR3 sequence: CASSLMHEQFF. In DNA, the CDR3 is TGTGCCAGCAGCCTTATGCATGAGCAGTTCTTC. Using reference TRBV5-4 and TRBJ2-1 for the parts outside the CDR3, the full variable domain is ETGVTQSPTHLIKTRGQQVTLRCSSQSGHNTVSWYQQALGQGPQFIFQYYREEENGRGNFPPRFSGLQFPNYSSELNVNALELDDSALYLCASSLMHEQFFGPGTRLTVL.